This T cell receptor beta chain was sequenced during a study of blood T cell repertoires in COVID-19. Two negative PCRs, clearance, or symptom resolution characterized the recovered Cohort 3 donors. In the authors' workflow: The authors estimated nucleated cell counts from reference gene primer amplification. Profiled with immunoSEQ multiplex PCR; TCRdb holds only in-frame clones, not every one. D and trimming come from the DNA, and the V and J calls and clone size come from that table. The sample yields 200,000 to 250,000 clones, more than 75% seen once. Germline V gives CDR1 SGHTS, CDR2 YDEGEE. This CDR3 has 17 amino acids. Trimming took off 4 bases at V and 4 bases at J, with 21 bases between the two ends.

This chain links TRBV5-8 with TRBJ1-5; D might be TRBD1 (6 bases). The TCR originated in a woman aged 50 to 65 who had recovered from COVID-19. Input material: PBMCs or T cells enriched from blood (not recorded which). This chain's CDR3 is CASSLGRAGASNQPQHF. The CDR3 nucleotides read TGTGCCAGCAGCCTCGGGAGGGCAGGGGCCTCGAATCAGCCCCAGCATTTT.